This T cell receptor (beta chain) was profiled in a study of vaccination and CD4 T cells after COVID-19. Stated treatment: approximately 10-day PBMC culture with coronavirus spike peptide pools or control peptides (ViraFEST assay). Harvesting of the unexposed donor's CD4+ T cells predated the COVID-19 pandemic (2011-2018). The Oncomine TCR Beta short-read assay was applied to DNA of cultured CD4+ T cells. Genomic DNA was extracted from cultured CD4+ T cells. TCRdb reprocessed the PCR reads with MiXCR, giving one entry per CDR3 protein. Counted here are under 11,000 distinct CDR3 sequences, 30% to 50% occurring once; the ten biggest clones make up approximately 21%. This CDR3 has 15 residues. Germline V gene lookup returns CDR1 LNHDA and CDR2 SQIVND (reference sequence). Trimming took off 1 base at V and 4 bases at J, with 13 bases between the two ends. A note on this clonotype: The antigen remains unidentified.

The TCR was taken from a human donor in good health. This rearrangement joins TRBV19 to TRBJ1-1; D gene unclear. The sample comprised CD4+ T cells from blood, cultured in vitro. In nucleotides, the CDR3 is TGTGCCAGTAGTATAGGTAGGATGGGTAGCACTGAAGCTTTCTTT. It encodes CASSIGRMGSTEAFF.